The 21 T cell receptor beta chains below come from one sample, sequenced in a study of blood T cell repertoires in COVID-19. The method was immunoSEQ multiplex PCR; TCRdb's version includes in-frame clones alone and lacks a portion of them. The sample holds 90,000 to 100,000 clones, about nine tenths seen once. What was sequenced was peripheral blood. Receptor source: a man between 50 and 59 years old with acute or convalescent COVID-19.

The CDR3 sequence is CASSLVLLAGAREQFF. DNA of the CDR3: TGTGCCAGCAGCTTAGTCCTACTAGCGGGAGCGCGAGAGCAGTTCTTC. This chain connects TRBV7-2 to TRBJ2-1; 11 bases match TRBD2. This CDR3 comprises 16 residues. Trimming removed 1 base from V and 10 bases from J; junction bases left unmatched: 9. Looked up from germline, CDR1 is SGHTA and CDR2 is FQGNSA.

The gene calls are TRBV18 and TRBJ2-1; 8 bases line up with TRBD1. Germline V gene data show CDR1 as KGHSH and CDR2 as LQKENI. This CDR3 is built from 15 residues. The trim removed 4 bases at V and 2 bases at J, leaving 4 bases unmatched. The CDR3 spells CASSRTGSPYNEQFF. The CDR3 bases are TGTGCCAGCTCACGGACAGGGAGCCCCTACAATGAGCAGTTCTTC.

The CDR3 is CASSFNRGGTDTQYF. The DNA of the CDR3 is TGTGCCAGCAGCTTTAACAGGGGGGGTACAGATACGCAGTATTTT. The chain carries TRBV5-4 and TRBJ2-3, with D possibly TRBD1 on 8 matching bases. V gave up 2 bases and J gave up 3 bases, with 13 bases separating them. The V gene's germline CDR1 is SGHNT and CDR2 YYREEE (reference sequence). This CDR3 comprises 15 residues.

The chain links TRBV6-2 or TRBV6-3 to TRBJ1-2, with TRBD1 matching 8 bases. V trimming: 2 bases; J trimming: 1 base; junction bases outside the gene matches: 3. CDR3 length: 15 residues. Germline lookup yields CDR1 MNHEY and CDR2 SVGEGT. The CDR3 DNA sequence: TGTGCCAGCAGTTACCCCGGGACAGGTAACTATGGCTACACCTTC. Amino acid sequence: CASSYPGTGNYGYTF.

V and J are TRBV10-1 and TRBJ2-7; 15 nucleotides match TRBD2. Germline CDR1 WNHNN, CDR2 SYGVQD (reference sequence). The ends lost 4 bases at V and 0 bases at J; junction bases unmatched: 4. CDR3 length: 17 amino acids. The CDR3 spells CASSVGLAGGVSYEQYF. CDR3 bases: TGCGCCAGCAGTGTCGGACTAGCGGGAGGGGTCTCCTACGAGCAGTACTTC.

The rearrangement uses TRBV30 and TRBJ2-1; 9 nucleotides line up with TRBD2. J lost 8 bases, V lost 4 bases, and 12 bases had no gene match. Germline V gene lookup returns CDR1 GTSNPN and CDR2 SVGIG (reference sequence). CDR3 size: 15 residues. For the CDR3, the DNA is TGTGCCTGGATGGGCGGGAGGGCCCAGGGGGATGAGCAGTTCTTC. Residues: CAWMGGRAQGDEQFF.

This chain connects TRBV24-1 to TRBJ1-2; TRBD1 matches at 10 bases. The CDR3 extends over 15 amino acids. Germline-derived CDR1 and CDR2 are KGHDR and SFDVKD. V lost 3 bases and J lost 4; bases outside the gene matches: 4. The CDR3 DNA follows: TGTGCCACCAGTGATCCGACAGGGGGCATCTATGGCTACACCTTC. Its protein product is CATSDPTGGIYGYTF.

The chain joins TRBV30 to TRBJ2-1; a weak D match, TRBD2 (5 bases). Trimming cost V 6 bases and J 8 bases, with 8 bases left between them. The CDR3 is 10 amino acids. Per germline, CDR1 GTSNPN and CDR2 SVGIG (reference sequence). The CDR3 reads CACRGYEQFF. The DNA for the CDR3 is TGTGCCTGCCGGGGTTATGAGCAGTTCTTC.

The genes are TRBV6-2 or TRBV6-3 and TRBJ2-1, with 9 bases that match TRBD2. The V and J ends lost 6 bases and 4 bases, in that order; junction bases with no gene match: 10. The CDR3 is 16 residues long. Germline-derived CDR1 and CDR2 are MNHEY and SVGEGT. The CDR3 DNA sequence: TGTGCCAGCAGCCCACTGGTGACTAGCGGATACAATGAGCAGTTCTTC. This translates into CASSPLVTSGYNEQFF.

The rearrangement uses TRBV2 and TRBJ1-2; D is possibly TRBD1 (6 bases). From germline, CDR1 is SNHLY and CDR2 FYNNEI. The V and J ends lost 5 bases and 12 bases respectively, with 19 bases between them. There are 13 residues in the CDR3. The CDR3: CASSSAGVVSNTF. CDR3 nucleotides: TGTGCCAGCAGTTCGGCAGGGGTCGTGTCCAACACCTTC.

The rearrangement uses TRBV5-1 and TRBJ2-7; 8 bases align to TRBD1. V was clipped by 0 bases and J by 2 bases; unmatched bases: 4. Germline loops: CDR1 SGHRS, CDR2 YFSETQ. CDR3 size: 15 residues. The CDR3 region is CASSLAQGAPYEQYF. For the CDR3, the DNA is TGCGCCAGCAGCTTGGCGCAGGGGGCCCCCTACGAGCAGTACTTC.

The rearrangement uses TRBV5-1 and TRBJ2-7; 7 bases align to TRBD1. Germline loops: CDR1 SGHRS, CDR2 YFSETQ. The CDR3 totals 14 residues. V dropped 4 bases and J dropped 7; count of bases not matched to a gene: 11. CDR3 coding DNA: TGCGCCAGCAGCCAAGAAGGGGGCTCGAGGGAGCAGTACTTC. The encoded protein is CASSQEGGSREQYF.

The chain employs TRBV6-5 and TRBJ2-3; tentatively, D is TRBD2 (5 bases). There are 15 residues in the CDR3. Trimming took 3 bases from V and 3 from J, leaving 13 bases between them. The germline V gene has CDR1 MNHEY and CDR2 SVGAGI. The CDR3 region has the DNA TGTGCCAGCAGTTATGGGAGTCTCTCGACAGATACGCAGTATTTT. Amino acid sequence: CASSYGSLSTDTQYF.

The rearrangement joins TRBV6-2 or TRBV6-3 to TRBJ2-7, with 9 bases lining up with TRBD1. In germline, CDR1 is MNHEY, CDR2 SVGEGT. The length of the CDR3 is 15 residues. V was clipped by 0 bases and J by 4 bases; unmatched bases: 4. CDR3 sequence (DNA): TGTGCCAGCAGTTACTCGGGGACAGGGCAATACGAGCAGTACTTC. Translating gives CASSYSGTGQYEQYF.

V gene TRBV24-1 combines with J gene TRBJ2-1, with 13 positions matching TRBD2. There are 13 residues in the CDR3. J lost 11 bases, V lost 6 bases, and 3 bases had no gene match. Germline CDR1 KGHDR, CDR2 SFDVKD. CDR3 in amino acids: CATSWTSGSQQFF. CDR3 DNA sequence: TGTGCCACCAGTTGGACTAGCGGGAGTCAGCAGTTCTTC.

This clone was detected a few times. This chain's CDR3 is CASSLGGLAAPREQFF. The DNA for the CDR3 is TGTGCCAGCAGCCTTGGGGGACTAGCGGCACCTAGGGAGCAGTTCTTC. V and J are TRBV3-1 (or the pseudogene TRBV3-2) and TRBJ2-1; the match to TRBD2 covers 11 bases. CDR3 length: 16 amino acids. CDR1 is LGHDT, CDR2 YNNKEL, per germline (reference sequence). V lost 4 bases to trimming and J lost 10 bases; unmatched junction nucleotides: 12.

J is TRBJ1-4 and V is TRBV7-8; TRBD1 aligns across 8 bases. The J segment lost 7 bases and the V segment lost 4 bases, leaving 8 bases of the junction unmatched. The germline V gene has CDR1 SGHVS and CDR2 FQNEAQ. The CDR3 totals 15 residues. CDR3 region: CASSSSRDRFEKLFF. The CDR3 DNA reads as TGTGCCAGCAGCTCGTCCCGGGACAGGTTTGAAAAACTGTTTTTT. The entire variable domain, with the rest obtained from reference TRBV7-8 and TRBJ1-4, is as follows: GAGVSQSPRYKVAKRGQDVALRCDPISGHVSLFWYQQALGQGPEFLTYFQNEAQLDKSGLPSDRFFAERPEGSVSTLKIQRTQQEDSAVYLCASSSSRDRFEKLFFGSGTQLSVL.

This chain links TRBV27 with TRBJ1-1; TRBD1 matches 9 bases. The trim removed 7 bases at V and 9 bases at J, leaving 9 bases unmatched. Germline V gene sequence: CDR1 MNHEY, CDR2 SMNVEV (reference sequence). The CDR3 is made up of 13 amino acids. CDR3 amino acids: CASIPGTGLKAFF. The DNA for the CDR3 is TGTGCCAGCATCCCAGGGACAGGGCTTAAAGCTTTCTTT.

V gene TRBV12-5 combines with J gene TRBJ2-5, with TRBD2 matching over 14 bases. CDR1 LGHNT and CDR2 FRNRAP come from the germline V gene. The CDR3 consists of 16 residues. With V trimmed by 7 bases and J by 5 bases, 9 bases remained unmatched. CDR3 in DNA: TGTGCTAGTGCCAAGGGACTAGCGGGAGCGTATGAGACCCAGTACTTC. Protein product: CASAKGLAGAYETQYF. Full variable domain (rest looked up from reference TRBV12-5 and TRBJ2-5): DARVTQTPRHKVTEMGQEVTMRCQPILGHNTVFWYRQTMMQGLELLAYFRNRAPLDDSGMPKDRFSAEMPDATLATLKIQPSEPRDSAVYFCASAKGLAGAYETQYFGPGTRLLVL.

The chain joins TRBV19 to TRBJ2-3, with 10 bases that match TRBD2. V gave up 4 bases and J gave up 1 base; unmatched junction bases: 5. Germline V CDR1 and CDR2: LNHDA, SQIVND (reference sequence). The CDR3 is made up of 16 amino acids. DNA of the CDR3: TGTGCCAGTAGTACTGGGACTAGCGTAGGCACAGATACGCAGTATTTT. This codes for CASSTGTSVGTDTQYF.

Only one count was recorded for this clone. The chain uses TRBV12-3 or TRBV12-4 and TRBJ1-1; the D is unclear. This CDR3 has 13 amino acids. Deletions cut 1 base from V and 4 bases from J, with 7 bases between. CDR3 DNA sequence: TGTGCCAGCAGTTTAGACGGAGTCACTGAAGCTTTCTTT. Translation: CASSLDGVTEAFF.